The 21 T cell receptor beta chains presented below share a single source sample, sequenced in a study of blood T cell repertoires in COVID-19. This table comes from immunoSEQ multiplex PCR, and its TCRdb copy is limited to in-frame clones, with some not included. The table records 250,000 to 300,000 clones, approximately 90% of them present only once. Source material: peripheral blood. These receptors all stem from a man aged 40-55 years with acute or convalescent COVID-19.

The V gene is TRBV7-2, the J gene TRBJ1-2, with D perhaps matching TRBD1 (6 bases). V was clipped by 3 bases and J by 2 bases, with 16 bases between them. From germline, CDR1 is SGHTA and CDR2 FQGNSA. The CDR3 spans 16 residues. The CDR3 spells CASSFFGQSINYGYTF. CDR3 DNA sequence: TGTGCCAGCAGCTTTTTTGGACAGTCCATCAACTATGGCTACACCTTC.

This chain links TRBV10-2 with TRBJ2-3; 9 nucleotides agree with TRBD1. The CDR3 is made up of 14 amino acids. Germline trimming cut 6 bases from V and 11 bases from J; bases unmatched to any gene: 12. Germline values: CDR1 WSHSY, CDR2 SAAADI. The CDR3 sequence: CASRKQGADRMQYF. Written as DNA, the CDR3 is TGCGCCAGCAGGAAACAGGGGGCTGATAGGATGCAGTATTTT.

The chain combines TRBV30 with TRBJ1-2; tentatively, D is TRBD1 (5 bases). This CDR3 has 13 residues. The V and J ends lost 0 bases and 3 bases respectively, with 8 bases between them. Germline assignment: CDR1 GTSNPN and CDR2 SVGIG (reference sequence). CDR3 amino acids: CAWSVGAHYGYTF. In nucleotides, the CDR3 is TGTGCCTGGAGTGTAGGGGCCCACTATGGCTACACCTTC. Supplemented by reference TRBV30 and TRBJ1-2, the full variable domain reads SQTIHQWPATLVQPVGSPLSLECTVEGTSNPNLYWYRQAAGRGLQLLFYSVGIGQISSEVPQNLSASRPQDRQFILSSKKLLLSDSGFYLCAWSVGAHYGYTFGSGTRLTVV.

Note on this clone: Other DNA sequences in this specimen translate into the identical CDR3. The chain combines TRBV5-1 with TRBJ1-1; 7 nucleotides match TRBD1. The CDR3 consists of 13 residues. Germline-derived CDR1 and CDR2 are SGHRS and YFSETQ. With V trimmed by 1 base and J by 5 bases, 2 bases remained unmatched. The CDR3: CASSLQGETEAFF. The CDR3 DNA reads as TGCGCCAGCAGCTTGCAGGGGGAGACTGAAGCTTTCTTT.

This sequence joins TRBV7-9 and TRBJ2-7, with D possibly matching TRBD2 (5 bases). The V and J ends lost 5 bases and 1 base respectively, with 9 bases between them. This CDR3 is built from 13 residues. Germline assignment: CDR1 SEHNR and CDR2 FQNEAQ (reference sequence). CDR3 protein: CASSPTGSYEQYF. In DNA, the CDR3 is TGTGCCAGCAGCCCGACGGGATCCTACGAGCAGTACTTC.

CDR3 bases: TGTGCCAGCAGTCAGACAGGGGCCGCCACAGATACGCAGTATTTT. Amino acid sequence: CASSQTGAATDTQYF. V usage is TRBV27 and J usage is TRBJ2-3, with 8 positions matching TRBD1. This CDR3 has 15 residues. V was clipped by 5 bases and J by 2 bases; unmatched bases: 6. From germline, CDR1 is MNHEY and CDR2 SMNVEV (reference sequence).

The V gene is TRBV18, the J gene TRBJ1-4, with D uncertain. CDR3 length: 16 amino acids. Trimming removed 4 bases at V and 8 bases at J, with 20 bases between. Germline V gene lookup returns CDR1 KGHSH and CDR2 LQKENI. The chain's CDR3 is CASSRRRESEGEKLFF. The CDR3 coding sequence is TGTGCCAGCTCACGTCGACGGGAAAGCGAGGGCGAAAAACTGTTTTTT.

The chain has TRBV29-1 and TRBJ1-2; possibly TRBD1 for D (6 bases). The germline gives CDR1 SQVTM, CDR2 ANQGSEA. V gave up 6 bases and J gave up 4 bases, with 18 bases separating them. The CDR3 runs 14 residues. The chain's CDR3 is CSVGRGWKSYGYTF. CDR3 DNA: TGCAGCGTGGGGAGGGGGTGGAAAAGCTATGGCTACACCTTC.

Comment on this clone: One end of the junction does not line up with germline, which may come from a read error. The chain joins TRBV7-8 to TRBJ2-7, with 11 positions matching TRBD2. Germline-derived CDR1 and CDR2 are SGHVS and FQNEAQ. The CDR3 is made up of 14 amino acids. The CDR3 DNA follows: TGTGCCAGCAGCTTAGCCCCTAGCGGGGGGCGACGGGACTTC. Protein: CASSLAPSGGRRDF. The entire variable domain, with the rest obtained from reference TRBV7-8 and TRBJ2-7, is as follows: GAGVSQSPRYKVAKRGQDVALRCDPISGHVSLFWYQQALGQGPEFLTYFQNEAQLDKSGLPSDRFFAERPEGSVSTLKIQRTQQEDSAVYLCASSLAPSGGRRDFGPGTRLTVT.

This chain uses TRBV5-1 with TRBJ2-1, with a tentative D call TRBD2 (6 bases). Germline V gene lookup returns CDR1 SGHRS and CDR2 YFSETQ. V was shortened by 4 bases and J by 3 bases, with 17 bases between the two germline ends. This CDR3 is built from 16 residues. Written as DNA, the CDR3 is TGCGCCAGCAGCCCGGGACTCCTGATTGACTACAATGAGCAGTTCTTC. This sequence encodes CASSPGLLIDYNEQFF.

The chain is built from TRBV5-5 and TRBJ2-1; D might be TRBD2 (5 bases). The CDR3 runs to 15 residues. V shed 4 bases and J shed 4 bases, with 15 bases lying between them. Germline CDR1 and CDR2: SGHKS and YYEKEE (reference sequence). CDR3 nucleotides: TGTGCCAGCAGCCCGGACTCCGGCACTTACAATGAGCAGTTCTTC. It translates to CASSPDSGTYNEQFF.

The rearrangement links TRBV10-1 to TRBJ1-5; D is ambiguous. V was pared by 3 bases and J by 9 bases, with 9 bases between. This CDR3 is 12 amino acids long. Germline lookup yields CDR1 WNHNN and CDR2 SYGVQD (reference sequence). CDR3 residues: CASSDGVGPQHF. CDR3 bases: TGCGCCAGCAGTGACGGGGTTGGGCCCCAGCATTTT.

The chain uses TRBV11-3 and TRBJ1-1, with D perhaps matching TRBD1 (5 bases). Trimming left V 5 bases short and J 4 bases short, with 8 bases between. This CDR3 is 12 amino acids long. CDR1 and CDR2 from the germline V gene are SGHNT and YENEEA. CDR3 bases: TGTGCCAGCAGCGATACAGGCACTGAAGCTTTCTTT. Protein sequence: CASSDTGTEAFF.

The V and J genes are TRBV5-1 and TRBJ2-4; possibly TRBD2 for D (6 bases). With 3 bases removed from V and 6 bases from J, the gap between germline ends came to 22 bases. The V gene's germline CDR1 is SGHRS and CDR2 YFSETQ. The length of the CDR3 is 17 residues. The CDR3 nucleotides read TGCGCCAGCAGCTCGGGGAATTCCCGGGACTTACGAAACATTCAGTACTTC. Translating gives CASSSGNSRDLRNIQYF.

The V call is TRBV5-1, the J call TRBJ2-2, with 14 bases matching TRBD2. CDR1 is SGHRS and CDR2 is YFSETQ in the germline V gene. The ends lost 2 bases at V and 7 bases at J; junction bases unmatched: 4. The CDR3 contains 16 residues. The CDR3 loop reads CASSFGLAGGIGELFF. The CDR3 DNA is TGCGCCAGCAGCTTTGGACTAGCGGGGGGAATCGGGGAGCTGTTTTTT.

J is TRBJ1-1 and V is TRBV3-1 (or the pseudogene TRBV3-2); D not certain. The CDR3 is 15 amino acids. Germline loops: CDR1 LGHDT, CDR2 YNNKEL (reference sequence). Trimming pared 0 bases from V and 3 bases from J, leaving 11 bases between. The CDR3 sequence is CASSQDFARYTEAFF. In DNA, the CDR3 is TGTGCCAGCAGCCAAGACTTTGCCAGGTACACTGAAGCTTTCTTT.

V is TRBV29-1 and J is TRBJ1-1, with D hard to call. CDR3 length equals 13 residues. Germline lookup yields CDR1 SQVTM and CDR2 ANQGSEA. V was cut by 0 bases and J by 2 bases, with 7 bases left in between. The CDR3 nucleotides are TGCAGCGTTGAAGATACAGTTAACACTGAAGCTTTCTTT. Amino acids: CSVEDTVNTEAFF. Supplemented by reference TRBV29-1 and TRBJ1-1, the full variable domain reads SAVISQKPSRDICQRGTSLTIQCQVDSQVTMMFWYRQQPGQSLTLIATANQGSEATYESGFVIDKFPISRPNLTFSTLTVSNMSPEDSSIYLCSVEDTVNTEAFFGQGTRLTVV.

V and J are TRBV30 and TRBJ1-1; 7 nucleotides line up with TRBD1. Germline-derived CDR1 and CDR2 are GTSNPN and SVGIG (reference sequence). The length of the CDR3 is 13 residues. V gave up 3 bases and J gave up 7 bases; unmatched junction bases: 8. In DNA, the CDR3 is TGTGCCTGGAGCGTACAGGGGTCCTTTGAAGCTTTCTTT. Translation gives CAWSVQGSFEAFF.

V is TRBV5-1 and J is TRBJ1-3; 9 positions match TRBD1. CDR3 size: 14 residues. CDR1 SGHRS and CDR2 YFSETQ come from the germline V gene. V was clipped by 4 bases and J by 8 bases; unmatched bases: 7. CDR3 in DNA: TGCGCCAGCAGCCCAACAGGGGGCACAGACACCATATATTTT. It is translated as CASSPTGGTDTIYF.

The chain couples TRBV9 to TRBJ2-2; D not certain. Trimming removed 4 bases at V and 5 bases at J, with 6 bases between. CDR1 is SGDLS and CDR2 is YYNGEE in the germline V gene. This CDR3 contains 12 residues. CDR3 in amino acids: CASSLRTGELFF. As DNA, the CDR3 is TGTGCCAGCAGCCTTAGAACCGGGGAGCTGTTTTTT.

The chain uses TRBV9 and TRBJ2-2, with 8 bases matching TRBD2. Germline V CDR1 and CDR2: SGDLS, YYNGEE. V lost 4 bases to trimming and J lost 9 bases; unmatched junction nucleotides: 11. The CDR3 runs to 15 residues. In DNA form, the CDR3 reads TGTGCCAGCAGCCCGGCCGGGGGGGGTCTCCGGGAGCTGTTTTTT. The encoded protein is CASSPAGGGLRELFF.